This TCR beta chain was documented in a study of technical replicates of blood from a few donors. Germline V gene lookup returns CDR1 SGHTA and CDR2 FQGTGA. Between the trimmed V and J ends, which lost 3 bases and 5 bases, there was a span of 20 bases. This CDR3 spans 17 amino acids. Only in-frame clones appear in the TCRdb table, and some are missing; sequencing was by immunoSEQ multiplex PCR. The sample lists about 62,000 clones, over 75% occurring once. This clone was found a few times. V usage is TRBV7-3 and J usage is TRBJ2-1; D is perhaps TRBD2 (6 bases). This clonotype was obtained from a human donor in good health. Some clones in this sample may be carry-over from other donors' samples. Sequences were obtained from PBMCs. The CDR3 spells CASSLGTAPFGDNEQFF. DNA for the CDR3: TGTGCCAGCAGCTTGGGGACTGCCCCCTTCGGGGACAATGAGCAGTTCTTC.